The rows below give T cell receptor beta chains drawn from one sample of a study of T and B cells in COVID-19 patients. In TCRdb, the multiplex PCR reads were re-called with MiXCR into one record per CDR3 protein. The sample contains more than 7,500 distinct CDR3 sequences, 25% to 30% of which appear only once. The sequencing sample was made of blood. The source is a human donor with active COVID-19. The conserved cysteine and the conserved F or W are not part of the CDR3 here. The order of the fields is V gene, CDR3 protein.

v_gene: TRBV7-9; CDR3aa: ASSSDPGTGPDTQY
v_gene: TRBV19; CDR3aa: ASSTGGRGANEKLF
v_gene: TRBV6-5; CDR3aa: ASSEGHLYEQY
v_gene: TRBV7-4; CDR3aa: ASSAGGPWGQY
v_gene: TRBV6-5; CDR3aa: ASSHRGLGNPYNEQF
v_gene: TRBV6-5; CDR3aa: ASRIAGGLGEQY
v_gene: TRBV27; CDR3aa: ASSLDGLASYNEQF
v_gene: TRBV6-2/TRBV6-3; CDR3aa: ASSYSFSLAETQY
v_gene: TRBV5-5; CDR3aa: ASTDGGAPDTQY
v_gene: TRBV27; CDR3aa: ASSLLTDPRPEQY
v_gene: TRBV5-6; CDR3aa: ASSSLQGYGYT
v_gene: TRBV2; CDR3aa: ASSDDRGNQPQH
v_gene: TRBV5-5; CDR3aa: ASSLVSTLSNQPQH
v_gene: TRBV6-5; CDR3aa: ASSWGSNQPQH
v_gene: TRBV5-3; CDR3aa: ARSLGSVWDRGVLVYGYT
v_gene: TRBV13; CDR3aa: ASSSWELSGGASTDTQY
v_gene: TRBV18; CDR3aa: ASSPRAEKNEQF
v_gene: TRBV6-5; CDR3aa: ASSRAGPGTDTQY
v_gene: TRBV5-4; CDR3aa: ASSLMGLGVVSTDTQY
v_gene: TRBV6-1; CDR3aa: ASTSDRAGRSSQY
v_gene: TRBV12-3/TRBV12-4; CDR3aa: ASSLYGGGGEQY
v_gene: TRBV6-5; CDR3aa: ASSPGLAGPYEQY
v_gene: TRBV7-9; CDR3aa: ASSPERAATF
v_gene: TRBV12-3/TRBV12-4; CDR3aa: ASTKREGYQETQY
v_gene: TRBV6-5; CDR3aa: ASNPRRGGFSDETQY
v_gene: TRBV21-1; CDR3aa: ASSPNFKGADQPQH
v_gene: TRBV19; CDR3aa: ASSIGTAGVANYGYT
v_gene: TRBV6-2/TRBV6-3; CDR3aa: ASRGGGASDTQY
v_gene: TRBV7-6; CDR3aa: ASSLGILAGGTDTQY
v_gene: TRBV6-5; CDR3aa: ASTQGRGSLNYGYT
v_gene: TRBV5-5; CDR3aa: ASSLEAGDYNEQF
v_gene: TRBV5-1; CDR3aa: APAWGGGHQETQY
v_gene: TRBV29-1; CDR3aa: SVSGGSSFLDTQY
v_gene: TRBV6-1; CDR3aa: ASSFKDREGEQF
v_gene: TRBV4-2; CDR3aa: ASSQDFGGGPSTDTQY
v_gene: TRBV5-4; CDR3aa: ASRAGGQDTQY
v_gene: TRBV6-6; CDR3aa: ASSYGRGVSTDTQY
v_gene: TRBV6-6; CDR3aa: ASRPSGDYTSTDTQY
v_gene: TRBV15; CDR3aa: ATSRETGGRAYEQY
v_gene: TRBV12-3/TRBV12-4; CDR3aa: ASSLYRGLGYT
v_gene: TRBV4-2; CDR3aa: ASTQDRTNTGELF